Listed below are T cell receptor beta chains from one sample, sequenced in a study of identical twins. TCRdb independently ran MiXCR on the 5' RACE reads; one entry per CDR3 protein. The sample lists some 690,000 distinct CDR3 sequences; around 20% were seen once. These records were also assigned to another study, of T cells expressing NK-cell markers.

The specimen was PBMCs. All receptors come from a woman between 18 and 29 years old in good health. The CDR3 runs from the conserved cysteine through the conserved F or W. D genes are given only for firm matches. Clone size appears in some rows only: once, few, many, or a class for an expanded clone.

D gene: TRBD2; clone size: -; V gene: TRBV7-2; J gene: TRBJ2-7; CDR3 DNA: TGTGCCAGCAGCTCTGGACTAGCGGGGAGATACTACGAGCAGTACTTC; CDR3 protein: CASSSGLAGRYYEQYF
D gene: -; clone size: -; V gene: TRBV6-1; J gene: TRBJ2-1; CDR3 DNA: TGTGCCAGCAGCCCGACATCTAGTGTAAATGAGCAGTTCTTC; CDR3 protein: CASSPTSSVNEQFF
D gene: TRBD2; clone size: few; V gene: TRBV12-3/TRBV12-4; J gene: TRBJ2-1; CDR3 DNA: TGTGCCAGCAGTTTAGATGGGACTACATACAATGAGCAGTTCTTC; CDR3 protein: CASSLDGTTYNEQFF
D gene: -; clone size: -; V gene: TRBV6-1; J gene: TRBJ1-6; CDR3 DNA: TGTGCCGGACGGGGGGGTTATAGAATTTCACCCCTCCACTTT; CDR3 protein: CAGRGGYRISPLHF
D gene: -; clone size: -; V gene: TRBV7-6; J gene: TRBJ2-7; CDR3 DNA: TGTGCCAGCAGCTCCTCGACTAGTAACGAGCAGTACTTC; CDR3 protein: CASSSSTSNEQYF
D gene: -; clone size: -; V gene: TRBV29-1; J gene: TRBJ2-2; CDR3 DNA: TGCAGCACTCCGGGGGGCCTGAACACCGGGGAGCTGTTTTTT; CDR3 protein: CSTPGGLNTGELFF
D gene: -; clone size: -; V gene: TRBV12-3/TRBV12-4; J gene: TRBJ2-3; CDR3 DNA: TGTGCCAGCAGTTTAACGATGTCGAGGGCAGATACGCAGTATTTT; CDR3 protein: CASSLTMSRADTQYF
D gene: -; clone size: many; V gene: TRBV5-1; J gene: TRBJ1-1; CDR3 DNA: TGCGCCAGCAGCCCGGGGGCCTCGAACACTGAAGCTTTCTTT; CDR3 protein: CASSPGASNTEAFF
D gene: TRBD1; clone size: -; V gene: TRBV29-1; J gene: TRBJ2-7; CDR3 DNA: TGCAGCGTTCTGGGACAGGGTCTAGACGAGCAGTACTTC; CDR3 protein: CSVLGQGLDEQYF
D gene: TRBD2; clone size: once; V gene: TRBV9; J gene: TRBJ2-3; CDR3 DNA: TGTGCCAGCAGCCCCCGCAGTGGGGGGGGCACAGATACGCAGTATTTT; CDR3 protein: CASSPRSGGGTDTQYF
D gene: -; clone size: -; V gene: TRBV12-3/TRBV12-4; J gene: TRBJ1-1; CDR3 DNA: TGTGCCAGCAGTCCCCCCTTGGGGGGGCAGGGAGCTTTCTTT; CDR3 protein: CASSPPLGGQGAFF
D gene: -; clone size: -; V gene: TRBV3-1; J gene: TRBJ2-7; CDR3 DNA: TGTGCCAGCAGCCTGACGATAGCATCCTACGAGCAGTACTTC; CDR3 protein: CASSLTIASYEQYF
D gene: -; clone size: few; V gene: TRBV12-3/TRBV12-4; J gene: TRBJ1-2; CDR3 DNA: TGTGCCAGCAGTTTAGGACAGGAACCTAACTATGGCTACACCTTC; CDR3 protein: CASSLGQEPNYGYTF
D gene: TRBD2; clone size: -; V gene: TRBV10-3; J gene: TRBJ2-3; CDR3 DNA: TGTGCCATCAGTGAGCGACTAGCGGGGAAAGATACGCAGTATTTT; CDR3 protein: CAISERLAGKDTQYF
D gene: -; clone size: -; V gene: TRBV7-3; J gene: TRBJ2-1; CDR3 DNA: TGTGCCAGCAGCTTACAAAGGAACCCCTACAATGAGCAGTTCTTC; CDR3 protein: CASSLQRNPYNEQFF
D gene: TRBD2; clone size: -; V gene: TRBV5-1; J gene: TRBJ2-1; CDR3 DNA: TGCGCCAGCAGCAACACCGGGACTATCGTAGGCAATGAGCAGTTCTTC; CDR3 protein: CASSNTGTIVGNEQFF
D gene: -; clone size: -; V gene: TRBV5-1; J gene: TRBJ1-1; CDR3 DNA: TGCGCCAGCAGCTCCAGGACGGTGAACACTGAAGCTTTCTTT; CDR3 protein: CASSSRTVNTEAFF
D gene: -; clone size: -; V gene: TRBV20-1; J gene: TRBJ1-1; CDR3 DNA: TGCAGTGCTAGAGAAGGGTGGGGCACTGAAGCTTTCTTT; CDR3 protein: CSAREGWGTEAFF
D gene: TRBD2; clone size: few; V gene: TRBV7-2; J gene: TRBJ2-7; CDR3 DNA: TGTGCCAGCAGCTTATATGGCCGGGCCCACCGGGGGGGCGAGCAGTACTTC; CDR3 protein: CASSLYGRAHRGGEQYF
D gene: -; clone size: many; V gene: TRBV12-3/TRBV12-4; J gene: TRBJ1-2; CDR3 DNA: TGTGCCAGCAGTTTTGAGGGGTTTGGCTACACCTTC; CDR3 protein: CASSFEGFGYTF
D gene: TRBD2; clone size: few; V gene: TRBV7-2; J gene: TRBJ2-7; CDR3 DNA: TGTGCCAGCCGACTAGCGGGATATACCGAGCAGTACTTC; CDR3 protein: CASRLAGYTEQYF
D gene: -; clone size: many; V gene: TRBV3-1; J gene: TRBJ1-2; CDR3 DNA: TGTGCCAGCAGCCAAGACAGGACGCCATCCTATGGCTACACCTTC; CDR3 protein: CASSQDRTPSYGYTF
D gene: -; clone size: few; V gene: TRBV11-2; J gene: TRBJ2-7; CDR3 DNA: TGTGCCAGCAGCTTAGCAGTTGGAGGTGGCTACGAGCAGTACTTC; CDR3 protein: CASSLAVGGGYEQYF
D gene: -; clone size: -; V gene: TRBV20-1; J gene: TRBJ2-6; CDR3 DNA: TGCAGTGCTAGTGGCGACCGAAGCTCTGGGGCCAACGTCCTGACTTTC; CDR3 protein: CSASGDRSSGANVLTF
D gene: -; clone size: -; V gene: TRBV9; J gene: TRBJ2-7; CDR3 DNA: TGTGCCAGCAGTGAGGGGGCTAGCGTAGCCTACGAGCAGTACTTC; CDR3 protein: CASSEGASVAYEQYF
D gene: -; clone size: once; V gene: TRBV12-3/TRBV12-4; J gene: TRBJ2-5; CDR3 DNA: TGTGCCAGCAGTTTTATTCTCGAGACCCAGTACTTC; CDR3 protein: CASSFILETQYF
D gene: TRBD2; clone size: few; V gene: TRBV6-2/TRBV6-3; J gene: TRBJ2-5; CDR3 DNA: TGTGCCAGCAAGGCCGGAGGAGCGGGAGGGGAGACCCAGTACTTC; CDR3 protein: CASKAGGAGGETQYF
D gene: -; clone size: few; V gene: TRBV18; J gene: TRBJ2-3; CDR3 DNA: TGTGCCAGCTCACCAGGGATCACAGATACGCAGTATTTT; CDR3 protein: CASSPGITDTQYF
D gene: -; clone size: few; V gene: TRBV10-3; J gene: TRBJ1-6; CDR3 DNA: TGTGCCATCAGGGCGAATCAGGATAATTCACCCCTCCACTTT; CDR3 protein: CAIRANQDNSPLHF
D gene: -; clone size: few; V gene: TRBV5-1; J gene: TRBJ1-2; CDR3 DNA: TGCGCCAGCAGCTTGGGAATACGGCTCATAGATGGCTACACCTTC; CDR3 protein: CASSLGIRLIDGYTF
D gene: -; clone size: -; V gene: TRBV20-1; J gene: TRBJ1-2; CDR3 DNA: TGCAGTGCTAGTGAAGGGGTTGGCTACACCTTC; CDR3 protein: CSASEGVGYTF
D gene: -; clone size: -; V gene: TRBV5-6; J gene: TRBJ2-1; CDR3 DNA: TGTGCCAGCGGGAAGGGATCATACAATGAGCAGTTCTTC; CDR3 protein: CASGKGSYNEQFF
D gene: -; clone size: few; V gene: TRBV5-5; J gene: TRBJ2-7; CDR3 DNA: TGTGCCAGCAGCTACCGCCCAGGCCCCTACGAGCAGTACTTC; CDR3 protein: CASSYRPGPYEQYF
D gene: TRBD1; clone size: few; V gene: TRBV12-3/TRBV12-4; J gene: TRBJ2-3; CDR3 DNA: TGTGCCAGCGATGCCGACAGGGGCGACACAGATACGCAGTATTTT; CDR3 protein: CASDADRGDTDTQYF
D gene: -; clone size: few; V gene: TRBV20-1; J gene: TRBJ2-1; CDR3 DNA: TGCAGTGCTAGAGTAGGATATGAGCAGTTCTTC; CDR3 protein: CSARVGYEQFF
D gene: -; clone size: few; V gene: TRBV10-3; J gene: TRBJ2-7; CDR3 DNA: TGTGCCATCAGTCAATCAGGCGACTACGAGCAGTACTTC; CDR3 protein: CAISQSGDYEQYF
D gene: TRBD1; clone size: -; V gene: TRBV19; J gene: TRBJ1-2; CDR3 DNA: TGTGCCAGTAGTCGGGACAGCCACTATGGCTACACCTTC; CDR3 protein: CASSRDSHYGYTF
D gene: -; clone size: few; V gene: TRBV5-1; J gene: TRBJ2-5; CDR3 DNA: TGCGCCAGCAGCTTTACAGGAGGACCCGTCGAGACCCAGTACTTC; CDR3 protein: CASSFTGGPVETQYF
D gene: TRBD2; clone size: few; V gene: TRBV18; J gene: TRBJ2-1; CDR3 DNA: TGTGCCAGCTCACCATGGGCGGGAGTAGAGTTTAATGAGCAGTTCTTC; CDR3 protein: CASSPWAGVEFNEQFF
D gene: -; clone size: -; V gene: TRBV6-1; J gene: TRBJ2-1; CDR3 DNA: TGTGCCAGCAGCGTGGGACCACTGTACAATGAGCAGTTCTTC; CDR3 protein: CASSVGPLYNEQFF
D gene: -; clone size: few; V gene: TRBV28; J gene: TRBJ2-7; CDR3 DNA: TGTGCCACCTGTGGACGTTTCCATTCCTACGAGCAGTACTTC; CDR3 protein: CATCGRFHSYEQYF
D gene: TRBD1; clone size: many; V gene: TRBV18; J gene: TRBJ2-7; CDR3 DNA: TGTGCCAGCTCACCTTACAGGGGGCTGGACGAGCAGTACTTC; CDR3 protein: CASSPYRGLDEQYF
D gene: -; clone size: -; V gene: TRBV5-6; J gene: TRBJ1-2; CDR3 DNA: TGTGCCAGCAGCTTGGTAGGACAGCCCTATGGCTACACCTTC; CDR3 protein: CASSLVGQPYGYTF
D gene: -; clone size: -; V gene: TRBV6-5; J gene: TRBJ1-1; CDR3 DNA: TGTGCCAGCAGTTACAGGCTTATCAACACTGAAGCTTTCTTT; CDR3 protein: CASSYRLINTEAFF
D gene: -; clone size: once; V gene: TRBV19; J gene: TRBJ2-1; CDR3 DNA: TGTGCCAGTAGTCAAGGTTCCAGGCGACGGGATGAGCAGTTCTTC; CDR3 protein: CASSQGSRRRDEQFF
D gene: TRBD2; clone size: -; V gene: TRBV7-9; J gene: TRBJ2-1; CDR3 DNA: TGTGCCAGCAGCTGGGAGGGGAATGAGCAGTTCTTC; CDR3 protein: CASSWEGNEQFF
D gene: -; clone size: many; V gene: TRBV12-3/TRBV12-4; J gene: TRBJ2-4; CDR3 DNA: TGCGCCAGCAGCTTAGAAGCCAAAAACATTCAGTACTTC; CDR3 protein: CASSLEAKNIQYF
D gene: TRBD2; clone size: -; V gene: TRBV20-1; J gene: TRBJ2-1; CDR3 DNA: TGCAGTGCTGACCTGGGGACTAGCGGCGGCAATGAGCAGTTCTTC; CDR3 protein: CSADLGTSGGNEQFF
D gene: TRBD1; clone size: many; V gene: TRBV12-3/TRBV12-4; J gene: TRBJ2-3; CDR3 DNA: TGTGCCAGCAAACCGACAGGGGTAGCGTTCAGAGATACGCAGTATTTT; CDR3 protein: CASKPTGVAFRDTQYF
D gene: TRBD1; clone size: -; V gene: TRBV11-2; J gene: TRBJ2-7; CDR3 DNA: TGTGCCAGCAGTTGGCCCCGGGACAGGGGACGCGAGCAGTACTTC; CDR3 protein: CASSWPRDRGREQYF
D gene: -; clone size: few; V gene: TRBV27; J gene: TRBJ1-2; CDR3 DNA: TGTGCCAGCAGCACACAGGACAACTATGGCTACACCTTC; CDR3 protein: CASSTQDNYGYTF
D gene: -; clone size: -; V gene: TRBV20-1; J gene: TRBJ2-5; CDR3 DNA: TGCAGTGCCCCGAACAGGCAAGAGACCCAGTACTTC; CDR3 protein: CSAPNRQETQYF
D gene: -; clone size: -; V gene: TRBV5-1; J gene: TRBJ2-2; CDR3 DNA: TGCGCCAGCAGCTACCTCCGGGGGGCCGACACCGGGGAGCTGTTTTTT; CDR3 protein: CASSYLRGADTGELFF
D gene: -; clone size: -; V gene: TRBV12-3/TRBV12-4; J gene: TRBJ1-2; CDR3 DNA: TGTGCCAGCAGTTTAGACAGGGCAACCCCTAACTATGGCTACACCTTC; CDR3 protein: CASSLDRATPNYGYTF
D gene: -; clone size: many; V gene: TRBV6-1; J gene: TRBJ2-7; CDR3 DNA: TGTGCCAGCAGTAGTGCTTACCGGGCCCACGAGCAGTACTTC; CDR3 protein: CASSSAYRAHEQYF